Below are 19 T cell receptor beta chains sequenced from a single sample in a study of cytomegalovirus exposure and HLA in healthy donors. Vbeta (60) and Jbeta (13) primers were used in the PCR. TCRdb's table, derived via immunoSEQ multiplex PCR, lists solely in-frame clones and lacks some. The data show over 150,000 clones, with less than 85% seen just once and around 0.69% held by the top ten. Sequencing was performed on PBMCs. The receptor source for this set is a boy younger than 18 in good health and CMV-seronegative.

V gene TRBV27 combines with J gene TRBJ1-4; 9 nucleotides agree with TRBD1. The V gene's germline CDR1 is MNHEY and CDR2 SMNVEV (reference sequence). The CDR3 has 15 residues. The J segment lost 10 bases and the V segment lost 5 bases, leaving 11 bases of the junction unmatched. CDR3 nucleotides: TGTGCCAGCAGTCTCACCGGGACAGGGCGAAGAAAACTGTTTTTT. Translated: CASSLTGTGRRKLFF.

This sequence joins TRBV27 and TRBJ2-1, with 15 bases that match TRBD2. The CDR3 is 17 residues long. Germline CDR1 reads MNHEY; CDR2 reads SMNVEV (reference sequence). V lost 5 bases to trimming and J lost 4 bases; unmatched junction nucleotides: 6. The CDR3 protein is CASSVPGLAGGYNEQFF. CDR3 bases: TGTGCCAGCAGTGTCCCGGGACTAGCGGGGGGTTACAATGAGCAGTTCTTC.

A note on this clone: One end of the junction varies from germline; a read error may be responsible. This chain uses TRBV7-9 with TRBJ1-1; D perhaps matches TRBD1 (6 bases). Germline V gene data show CDR1 as SEHNR and CDR2 as FQNEAQ (reference sequence). The CDR3 sequence is 16 residues long. The CDR3 protein is CSSTTYRENTNTEAFF. The CDR3 region has the DNA TGTTCCAGCACCACTTACAGGGAGAATACGAACACTGAAGCTTTCTTT.

The J gene is TRBJ2-1, the V gene TRBV6-4, with a possible D match to TRBD2 (5 bases). CDR3 size: 15 residues. Germline CDR1 reads MRHNA; CDR2 reads SNTAGT. V dropped 4 bases and J dropped 0 bases, with 10 bases sitting between them. The CDR3 region has the DNA TGTGCCAGCAGTGTCGAGGGCGGCTCCTACAATGAGCAGTTCTTC. Translated, it gives CASSVEGGSYNEQFF.

In regard to this clone: Within the sample, other DNA sequences also encode this same CDR3. The V gene is TRBV30, the J gene TRBJ2-7; D not resolved. The CDR3 has 12 residues. Trimming shortened V by 0 bases and J by 0 bases, and 3 bases separated the two germline ends. CDR1 GTSNPN and CDR2 SVGIG come from the germline V gene (reference sequence). CDR3 in DNA: TGTGCCTGGAGTGTCAGCTCCTACGAGCAGTACTTC. Residues: CAWSVSSYEQYF.

The genes are TRBV6-6 and TRBJ2-3; D unclear. Trimming took off 2 bases at V and 2 bases at J, with 11 bases between the two ends. Germline CDR1 is MNHNY and CDR2 is SVGAGI (reference sequence). The CDR3 runs to 15 residues. The CDR3 is CASSYLGVNTDTQYF. The DNA of the CDR3 is TGTGCCAGCAGTTACCTAGGCGTTAACACAGATACGCAGTATTTT.

V usage is TRBV2 and J usage is TRBJ2-1; 13 nucleotides match TRBD2. This CDR3 spans 16 amino acids. Per the germline V gene, CDR1 is SNHLY and CDR2 is FYNNEI. V was pared by 9 bases and J by 1 base, with 6 bases of the junction left unmatched. The CDR3, as DNA: TGTGCCAGACTAGCGGGGGGGTTTAATTCCTACAATGAGCAGTTCTTC. Translated: CARLAGGFNSYNEQFF.

The chain uses TRBV6-4 and TRBJ1-1; D gene uncertain. With 0 bases removed from V and 4 bases from J, the gap between germline ends came to 12 bases. The CDR3 is made up of 15 amino acids. Per the germline V gene, CDR1 is MRHNA and CDR2 is SNTAGT. CDR3 amino acids: CASSDSNRGSTEAFF. CDR3 DNA sequence: TGTGCCAGCAGTGACTCGAACCGGGGTTCCACTGAAGCTTTCTTT.

The chain links TRBV19 to TRBJ1-2, with 8 bases identical to TRBD1. V shed 3 bases and J 5 bases; nucleotides not matched to a gene: 5. Germline V gene lookup returns CDR1 LNHDA and CDR2 SQIVND (reference sequence). The CDR3 has 14 amino acids. The CDR3 region is CASSIETGEYGYTF. The CDR3 DNA follows: TGTGCCAGTAGTATTGAGACAGGGGAATATGGCTACACCTTC.

The chain has TRBV14 and TRBJ2-1; no clear D gene. The V and J ends lost 1 base and 6 bases respectively, with 16 bases between them. The CDR3 covers 16 residues. Germline V gene lookup returns CDR1 SGHDN and CDR2 FVKESK. The CDR3 here is CASSQVRLPNANEQFF. CDR3 DNA sequence: TGTGCCAGCAGCCAAGTGCGCCTCCCGAACGCCAATGAGCAGTTCTTC.

The chain recombines TRBV15 with TRBJ1-5, with 7 nucleotides matching TRBD1. The CDR3 has 16 amino acids. V dropped 3 bases and J dropped 4; count of bases not matched to a gene: 9. CDR1 and CDR2 (germline): LNHNV, YYDKDF (reference sequence). The CDR3 DNA sequence: TGTGCCACCAGCAGGCAGATACAGGGGAAAAATCAGCCCCAGCATTTT. It translates to CATSRQIQGKNQPQHF.

V and J are TRBV19 and TRBJ2-2; 9 bases fit TRBD1. The V gene end was trimmed by 4 bases and the J gene end by 9 bases; junction bases not matched to a gene: 6. This CDR3 region has 14 residues. The germline V gene encodes CDR1 LNHDA and CDR2 SQIVND (reference sequence). CDR3 sequence: CASSRKQGARELFF. Here the CDR3 DNA reads TGTGCCAGTAGTAGGAAACAGGGGGCCAGGGAGCTGTTTTTT.

V and J are TRBV6-1 and TRBJ1-4; tentative D call: TRBD1 (6 bases). V dropped 8 bases and J dropped 6 bases, with 13 bases sitting between them. CDR1 is MNHNS, CDR2 SASEGT, per germline. The CDR3 spans 13 residues. The CDR3 reads CASGGGRYEKLFF. CDR3 DNA: TGTGCCAGCGGGGGGGGCAGGTATGAAAAACTGTTTTTT.

The chain is built from TRBV4-3 and TRBJ1-1; TRBD1 agrees at 12 bases. Germline assignment: CDR1 LGHNA and CDR2 YSLEER. This CDR3 contains 17 residues. J gave up 3 bases and V 1 base, and 6 bases lay outside the gene matches. CDR3 coding DNA: TGCGCCAGCAGCCAAGGGGACAGGGGGCGCGGGGACACTGAAGCTTTCTTT. Protein sequence: CASSQGDRGRGDTEAFF.

This clone came up once. V usage is TRBV18 and J usage is TRBJ1-2, with no clear D. Trimming shortened V by 3 bases and J by 6 bases, and 20 bases separated the two germline ends. The germline CDR1 and CDR2 sequences are KGHSH and LQKENI. CDR3 length equals 16 residues. CDR3 nucleotides: TGTGCCAGCTCACCCTGGAGCGAGGGAAAGAGGAATGGCTACACCTTC. It yields the protein CASSPWSEGKRNGYTF.

This rearrangement joins TRBV7-2 to TRBJ2-1, with TRBD2 as a possible D gene (5 bases). V was trimmed by 5 bases and J by 7 bases, leaving 15 bases between them. The CDR3 length is 14 residues. CDR1 is SGHTA, CDR2 FQGNSA, per germline. CDR3 in amino acids: CASSTSSSGNEQFF. The CDR3 nucleotides read TGTGCCAGCAGCACCTCTAGCTCTGGTAATGAGCAGTTCTTC.

The rearrangement uses TRBV4-3 and TRBJ1-2; the match to TRBD1 covers 9 bases. V shed 0 bases and J 5 bases; nucleotides not matched to a gene: 4. The CDR3 spans 15 residues. Germline V gene lookup returns CDR1 LGHNA and CDR2 YSLEER. CDR3 sequence: CASSQDPGTGYGYTF. The CDR3 coding sequence is TGCGCCAGCAGCCAAGATCCCGGGACAGGGTATGGCTACACCTTC.

This chain links TRBV2 with TRBJ2-7; TRBD1 matches at 8 bases. From germline, CDR1 is SNHLY and CDR2 FYNNEI. After removal of 3 bases from V and 9 bases from J, the junction contained 10 bases not matched to a gene. The CDR3 loop spans 14 amino acids. CDR3 loop: CASSDGDRPRRQYF. The CDR3 nucleotides are TGTGCCAGCAGTGATGGGGACAGGCCTCGAAGGCAGTACTTC.

The V and J genes are TRBV7-8 and TRBJ2-1, with 8 bases that match TRBD1. Trimming removed 4 bases from V and 7 bases from J; junction bases left unmatched: 9. Germline V gene lookup returns CDR1 SGHVS and CDR2 FQNEAQ. The length of the CDR3 is 15 residues. DNA of the CDR3: TGTGCCAGCAGCTCGGAGTGGACAGGGAGGAATGAGCAGTTCTTC. This translates into CASSSEWTGRNEQFF.